This T cell receptor beta chain stems from a study of blood T cell repertoires in COVID-19. The junction had 20 bases not matched to a gene; V was cut back by 5 bases and J by 7 bases. Germline V gene lookup returns CDR1 SGHTA and CDR2 FQGNSA. The CDR3 loop spans 18 amino acids. The data were produced by immunoSEQ multiplex PCR, yet TCRdb's version contains in-frame clones alone and is incomplete. The sample yields some 45,000 clones, about 85% seen once. Sequencing input: peripheral blood. The origin of this receptor is a woman of 80 years or more with acute or convalescent COVID-19. This chain links TRBV7-2 with TRBJ2-7; 10 nucleotides agree with TRBD2. DNA of the CDR3: TGTGCCAGCAGCGAACAAGGAATTGCGCTAGCGGGAGTGCAGGAGCAGTACTTC. Translation: CASSEQGIALAGVQEQYF.